This T cell receptor (beta chain) was sequenced during a study of radiation and T cells in renal cell carcinoma (dated by TCRdb to about 2020). About the investigation overall: Samples were obtained from a clinical trial, in which 15 Gy stereotactic body radiation therapy was delivered to primary renal cell carcinomas and nephrectomy was performed 4 weeks later. A total of around 50 samples underwent TCR beta sequencing, made up of roughly 26 tumors and approximately 27 peripheral blood samples. A total of 4,016,671 unique CDR3 nucleotide sequences, encoding 2,500,000 or so unique CDR3 amino acid sequences, were found across all 50 or so samples. General study outcomes and caveats: With a single-armed trial design, the study had no way to address how radiation dose or scheduling affects the TCR repertoire. An increase in top tumor clonotypes in blood was observed from baseline to 2 weeks post-radiation, followed by contraction by 4 weeks, which was taken to suggest transient expansion of tumor-resident clones. Because no pretreatment tumor biopsies were available, whether clonotypes were present in the tumor at baseline could not be determined. Dynamics of the blood repertoire were not tracked past 4 weeks after treatment.

Interpreted using the paper, the time point label stands for: blood 2 weeks post-SBRT. The treatment or condition label, as the study defines it: 15 Gy SBRT to primary tumor, nephrectomy 4 weeks later. To track tumor-enriched clonotypes, serial peripheral blood was sampled from radiation-treated patients at baseline and at 2 weeks and 4 weeks after SBRT. Every patient's renal cell carcinoma showed clear cell pathology. Genomic DNA for TCR sequencing was prepared using the QIAamp DNA Blood Mini Kit (Qiagen). The analyses included only samples that passed all quality control checks. As regards this clone: Its recognized antigen is unknown. No much larger clone exists at a distance of one base, and base qualities are not known.

The CDR3 covers 14 residues, taking in both the cysteine and the phenylalanine. Only the CDR3 portion is preserved as DNA: 42 bases, with reading frame beginning at the first base. From a lookup of the germline V gene (reference sequence), CDR1 and CDR2 are MNHEY and SMNVEV. Trimming at the junction amounts to 5 bases on V and 5 bases on J, and the germline ends lie 12 bases apart. Following the manufacturer's recommendations, the immunoSEQ kit was used to generate TCR beta libraries from genomic DNA. Library preparation used a first multiplex PCR with proprietary primers, then a second PCR adding unique barcodes, with bead cleanups after each round. A kit-provided positive control reaction and a negative control reaction were included in every sample batch. The final libraries underwent checking on an Agilent 4200 TapeStation D1000 ScreenTape, volumetric pooling, and quantification by qPCR. Sequencing was performed on an Illumina NextSeq500 with a MidOutput 150-cycle cartridge, and 156 Read1 and 15 Index1 cycles were run with kit custom primers. The pooled library was loaded at around 1.1 pM, and 20% PhiX control was spiked in. Processing in the source paper ran as follows. Vendor-processed data were analyzed in R, and a clonotype was defined as all T cells sharing the same CDR3 nucleotide sequence. In the clone abundance analyses, frequencies were normalized to the 10,000 most abundant clones in each sample. Public T cell clones, which averaged fewer than five per sample, were removed prior to analysis. Tumor-enriched clonotypes and baseline blood-enriched clonotypes were defined as those with an abundance difference of at least 32-fold between compartments. A beta-binomial differential abundance model was used to identify clonotypes that expanded or contracted between blood time points. Tumor-blood repertoire similarity was measured with the Baroni-Urbani and Buser coefficient, and group comparisons used two-tailed Wilcoxon tests in R. Entries here come from immuneACCESS through TCRdb and include only in-frame sequences with V and J called. Some clones fail to appear in such tables; in the studies checked, an unresolved V gene covers under half of the shortfall, and the cause of the remainder is unknown. V and J calls and clone size are given by that table; D and trimming were obtained from the DNA. Here the sample has 120,000 or so clones; about four fifths occur a single time. The ten largest account for roughly 5.9% of the sample.

The clonotype was recovered from a man aged 50 to 59 with renal cell carcinoma. The material was blood, obtained from a patient whose treatment included radiotherapy and nephrectomy. Recombination joined TRBV27 with TRBJ2-2; the D region is possibly TRBD1 or TRBD2, each matching across 5 bases. The CDR3 corresponds to CASSVGTGTGELFF. The nucleotide sequence reads TGTGCCAGCAGTGTCGGGACGGGGACCGGGGAGCTGTTTTTT.